This T cell receptor (beta chain) came from a study of control samples from healthy donors and cancer patients (TCRdb year 2020). A remark on this clone: Its binding antigen is unknown. The input lacks base qualities; no much larger clone sits a single base away.

The V end loses 7 bases and the J end loses 5 bases, and a stretch of 14 bases separates them. The CDR3 sequence holds 12 residues, the cysteine and phenylalanine included. Here the CDR3 DNA is all that survives: 36 bases in frame from base 1. CDR1 is given as SQVTM and CDR2 as ANQGSEA, both from the germline V gene. Library construction relied on the immunoSEQ multiplex PCR assay. TCRdb re-hosts the immuneACCESS table, in-frame sequences only. Its copies lack some clones; in the studies checked, an unresolved V gene accounts for under half of them, and the cause for the rest is not known. This sample is represented by about 160,000 clones; 80% to 90% of them were singletons. The ten largest clonotypes hold 9.5% to 15% of the sample.

The source material was blood. The V and J segments used are TRBV29-1 and TRBJ1-1, with an unclear D gene assignment. The receptor comes from a man aged 25-40 years in good health. The CDR3 protein sequence reads: CSAHRGKTEAFF. The sequenced DNA: TGCAGCGCTCACAGAGGGAAGACTGAAGCTTTCTTT.